The 25 T cell receptor beta chains below were found in one sample sequenced in a study of blood T cell repertoires in COVID-19. The table came from immunoSEQ multiplex PCR; TCRdb's copy has only in-frame clones and leaves some out. The sample shows some 85,000 clones, 80% to 90% of them seen only once. The specimen was peripheral blood. The receptor set was obtained from a man aged 50 to 59 with acute or convalescent COVID-19.

DNA for the CDR3: TGTGCCAGCAGTTATAGGTGGAGTTCACCCCTCCACTTT. The encoded protein is CASSYRWSSPLHF. The chain carries TRBV6-5 and TRBJ1-6; no definite D call. The V end was cut by 3 bases, the J end by 9 bases, with 9 bases between. The V gene's germline CDR1 is MNHEY and CDR2 SVGAGI. The CDR3 spans 13 residues.

CDR3 sequence reads: CASRSGALYNEQFF. The DNA of the CDR3 is TGTGCCAGCAGGTCGGGAGCCTTATACAATGAGCAGTTCTTC. This chain joins TRBV2 and TRBJ2-1; a weak D match, TRBD2 (6 bases). Per germline, CDR1 SNHLY and CDR2 FYNNEI. The CDR3 totals 14 residues. V lost 6 bases to trimming and J lost 4 bases, with 13 bases between them.

The chain combines TRBV19 with TRBJ2-7; 7 positions match TRBD2. After removal of 3 bases from V and 5 bases from J, the junction contained 7 bases not matched to a gene. The CDR3 has 14 amino acids. Per the germline V gene, CDR1 is LNHDA and CDR2 is SQIVND (reference sequence). The CDR3, as DNA: TGTGCCAGTAGTATTGAGCGGGGCCCCCACGAGCAGTACTTC. Translating it yields CASSIERGPHEQYF.

Only a few counts were recorded for this clone. The chain has TRBV20-1 and TRBJ1-1, with TRBD1 as a possible D gene (5 bases). This CDR3 contains 13 residues. From germline, CDR1 is DFQATT and CDR2 SNEGSKA (reference sequence). Trimming took 3 bases from V and 4 from J, leaving 12 bases between them. The CDR3 DNA is TGCAGTGCTAGTGGACGGAGGGGCACTGAAGCTTTCTTT. Amino acid sequence: CSASGRRGTEAFF.

This CDR3 is CASSSDLRDSLHF. The CDR3 DNA follows: TGTGCCAGCAGCTCAGATCTTCGGGACAGCCTCCACTTT. This chain links TRBV9 with TRBJ1-6; 7 bases are a match to TRBD1. The V segment lost 4 bases and the J segment 15 bases; nucleotides outside the gene matches: 10. Germline lookup yields CDR1 SGDLS and CDR2 YYNGEE. CDR3 length equals 13 residues.

The chain employs TRBV30 and TRBJ1-3, with a possible D match to TRBD1 (6 bases). Germline CDR1 and CDR2: GTSNPN and SVGIG (reference sequence). This CDR3 region has 13 residues. V lost 4 bases and J lost 2, with 9 bases in between. The CDR3 bases are TGTGCCTGGACGACAGGCCCTGGAAACACCATATATTTT. Translated: CAWTTGPGNTIYF.

The rearrangement joins TRBV5-1 to TRBJ1-2, with 7 positions matching TRBD1. Germline V gives CDR1 SGHRS, CDR2 YFSETQ. This CDR3 has 14 residues. V was clipped by 1 base and J by 7 bases; unmatched bases: 7. The CDR3 here is CASSLFQGGGGYTF. The CDR3 DNA follows: TGCGCCAGCAGCTTGTTCCAGGGGGGCGGTGGCTACACCTTC. Filled out from reference TRBV5-1 and TRBJ1-2, the complete variable domain reads KAGVTQTPRYLIKTRGQQVTLSCSPISGHRSVSWYQQTPGQGLQFLFEYFSETQRNKGNFPGRFSGRQFSNSRSEMNVSTLELGDSALYLCASSLFQGGGGYTFGSGTRLTVV.

The chain uses TRBV12-3 or TRBV12-4 and TRBJ1-2; D call uncertain. The CDR3 has 12 residues. Deletions cut 5 bases from V and 6 bases from J, with 10 bases between. CDR3 amino acids: CASSRGINGYTF. For the CDR3, the DNA is TGTGCCAGCAGTCGCGGTATTAATGGCTACACCTTC.

The gene calls are TRBV2 and TRBJ2-5; maybe TRBD1 (6 bases). The germline V gene encodes CDR1 SNHLY and CDR2 FYNNEI. V gave up 5 bases and J gave up 0 bases, with 10 bases separating them. The CDR3 has 14 residues. As DNA, the CDR3 is TGTGCCAGCAGTCCAGGGGTGTACCAAGAGACCCAGTACTTC. Residues: CASSPGVYQETQYF.

The chain couples TRBV7-2 to TRBJ1-6, with D tentatively TRBD1 (6 bases). The V gene lost 6 bases and the J gene lost 4 bases, with 10 bases spanning the gap. From germline, CDR1 is SGHTA and CDR2 FQGNSA. This CDR3 comprises 14 residues. The CDR3 reads CASRYREYNSPLHF. The CDR3 region has the DNA TGTGCCAGCAGATACAGGGAATATAATTCACCCCTCCACTTT.

V gene TRBV7-2 combines with J gene TRBJ2-3, with D possibly TRBD2 on 6 matching bases. Germline CDR1 SGHTA, CDR2 FQGNSA. Trimming cost V 1 base and J 5 bases, with 10 bases left between them. CDR3 length: 14 amino acids. The CDR3 DNA reads TGTGCCAGCAGCTTAGACGGGCGGGGAGATACGCAGTATTTT. Translation: CASSLDGRGDTQYF.

The rearrangement uses TRBV10-2 and TRBJ1-1; D not certain. The CDR3 is made up of 13 amino acids. The ends were cut back, 6 bases at V and 1 base at J, with 9 bases in the middle. CDR1 WSHSY and CDR2 SAAADI come from the germline V gene. Here the CDR3 DNA reads TGCGCCAGCAGGGATACAGCGAACACTGAAGCTTTCTTT. Encoded protein: CASRDTANTEAFF.

The chain's CDR3 is CASINIHRPDTEAFF. The CDR3 bases are TGTGCCAGCATAAATATTCACAGGCCTGACACTGAAGCTTTCTTT. The chain employs TRBV7-9 and TRBJ1-1; the D gene is possibly TRBD1 (5 bases). The germline V and J ends were trimmed by 7 bases and 3 bases, with 18 bases remaining between them. CDR3 length: 15 amino acids. Germline-derived CDR1 and CDR2 are SEHNR and FQNEAQ (reference sequence).

The genes are TRBV5-1 and TRBJ2-5; 11 bases fit TRBD2. The trim removed 7 bases at V and 3 bases at J, leaving 11 bases unmatched. The CDR3 contains 16 residues. Germline values: CDR1 SGHRS, CDR2 YFSETQ. CDR3 bases: TGCGCCAGCGGTCCACTAGCGGGGGACCTGAAAGAGACCCAGTACTTC. Translating gives CASGPLAGDLKETQYF.

The chain links TRBV7-3 to TRBJ1-6; no clear D gene. CDR3 length: 14 amino acids. The V gene's germline CDR1 is SGHTA and CDR2 FQGTGA. V lost 3 bases to trimming and J lost 7 bases, with 10 bases between them. CDR3 sequence reads: CASSFGLMNSPLHF. In DNA, the CDR3 is TGTGCCAGCAGCTTCGGACTGATGAATTCACCCCTCCACTTT.

The chain joins TRBV2 to TRBJ2-1; D is perhaps TRBD1 (6 bases). The CDR3 contains 15 residues. Germline V CDR1 and CDR2: SNHLY, FYNNEI. V shed 6 bases and J shed 5 bases, with 17 bases lying between them. The CDR3, as DNA: TGTGCCAGCAGCGCAGGAACAGGGCACAACAATGAGCAGTTCTTC. Translating gives CASSAGTGHNNEQFF.

The V call is TRBV28, the J call TRBJ2-1, with 9 bases that match TRBD2. The CDR3 has 16 residues. Trimming took 11 bases from V and 7 from J; bases not matched to a gene: 18. The germline V gene encodes CDR1 MDHEN and CDR2 SYDVKM. The CDR3 region has the DNA TGTGCCCGCCGGCCTGCCGGGGCGGGGGGGCTTAATGAGCAGTTCTTC. It encodes CARRPAGAGGLNEQFF. Full variable domain (missing parts from reference TRBV28 and TRBJ2-1): DVKVTQSSRYLVKRTGEKVFLECVQDMDHENMFWYRQDPGLGLRLIYFSYDVKMKEKGDIPEGYSVSREKKERFSLILESASTNQTSMYLCARRPAGAGGLNEQFFGPGTRLTVL.

This clone has just a few counts. The V call is TRBV29-1, the J call TRBJ1-2; unclear D gene. The germline V gene has CDR1 SQVTM and CDR2 ANQGSEA. The V end was cut by 4 bases, the J end by 7 bases, with 16 bases between. The CDR3 loop spans 13 amino acids. The CDR3 loop is CSVVDQPGVGYTF. The CDR3 coding sequence is TGCAGCGTTGTTGACCAACCGGGAGTTGGCTACACCTTC.

This CDR3 reads CASSPLDRGANYGYTF. In DNA form, the CDR3 reads TGTGCCAGCAGCCCCCTGGACAGGGGAGCTAACTATGGCTACACCTTC. The chain links TRBV27 to TRBJ1-2, with 9 bases aligning to TRBD1. The CDR3 consists of 16 residues. Germline V gene sequence: CDR1 MNHEY, CDR2 SMNVEV (reference sequence). Trimming took 6 bases from V and 0 from J; bases not matched to a gene: 8.

The rearrangement joins TRBV6-5 to TRBJ2-7; tentative D call: TRBD2 (6 bases). Germline V lookup: CDR1 MNHEY, CDR2 SVGAGI. V was cut by 7 bases and J by 1 base, with 8 bases left in between. The CDR3 runs to 12 residues. This chain's CDR3 is CASTGDSYEQYV. CDR3 in DNA: TGTGCCAGCACGGGAGATTCCTACGAGCAGTACGTC.

This clone was observed once. This chain links TRBV19 with TRBJ1-4; no clear D. The ends were cut back, 6 bases at V and 6 bases at J, with 17 bases in the middle. CDR3 length: 15 amino acids. Looked up from germline, CDR1 is LNHDA and CDR2 is SQIVND (reference sequence). CDR3: CASRPSATVYEKLFF. CDR3 bases: TGTGCCAGTAGACCCAGTGCAACAGTTTATGAAAAACTGTTTTTT.

The chain combines TRBV24-1 with TRBJ1-6, with TRBD1 matching over 9 bases. Trimming removed 9 bases from V and 7 bases from J; junction bases left unmatched: 15. Germline V CDR1 and CDR2: KGHDR, SFDVKD. This CDR3 comprises 17 residues. The CDR3 protein is CATRVSPWGQGNSPLHF. The DNA for the CDR3 is TGTGCCACCCGGGTGTCTCCATGGGGACAGGGAAATTCACCCCTCCACTTT.

Here the CDR3 reads CASTLSGGGTDTQYF. DNA for the CDR3: TGTGCCAGCACCCTCTCTGGCGGGGGCACAGATACGCAGTATTTT. V gene TRBV7-9 combines with J gene TRBJ2-3, with D perhaps matching TRBD2 (6 bases). CDR3 length: 15 residues. V lost 7 bases and J 1 base, leaving 15 bases between the germline ends. Per the germline V gene, CDR1 is SEHNR and CDR2 is FQNEAQ (reference sequence).

Only a few counts were recorded for this clone. The chain links TRBV30 to TRBJ1-5; 7 positions match TRBD1. After removal of 5 bases from V and 4 bases from J, the junction contained 5 bases not matched to a gene. Germline-derived CDR1 and CDR2 are GTSNPN and SVGIG (reference sequence). This CDR3 spans 13 amino acids. DNA of the CDR3: TGTGCCTGGGGGGACAGACTTAATCAGCCCCAGCATTTT. This sequence encodes CAWGDRLNQPQHF.

Worth noting for this clone: One junction end disagrees with the germline gene, perhaps due to a read error. Other DNA sequences in the same sample also yield this CDR3. In nucleotides, the CDR3 is TGTGCCAGCAGTTATACGGGAGCTTCCTATGAGCAGTACTTC. It is translated as CASSYTGASYEQYF. This sequence joins TRBV6-6 and TRBJ2-7; a possible D gene is TRBD2 (6 bases). Germline V gives CDR1 MNHNY, CDR2 SVGAGI (reference sequence). This CDR3 has 14 residues.